Listed below are T cell receptor beta chains from one sample, sequenced in a study of T cell changes during pregnancy in multiple sclerosis. TCRdb's copy holds only in-frame clones and misses some; the assay was immunoSEQ multiplex PCR. The table records under 85,000 clones, approximately 90% of them present only once. The specimen was peripheral blood, collected in the third trimester of pregnancy. Every receptor here comes from a female donor with multiple sclerosis, enrolled in a pregnancy study. Both conserved end residues are part of each CDR3. The order of the fields is clone size, V gene, J gene, CDR3 length, D gene, CDR3 DNA, CDR3 protein. The D gene is left open where the match is weak. Clone size is shown for a subset of rows, as once, few, many or a class of expanded clone.

size: .; V: TRBV12-5; J: TRBJ2-7; length: 13; D: .; DNA: TGTGCTAGTGGTTTAGGGGTAACCTACGAGCAGTACTTC; CDR3: CASGLGVTYEQYF
size: .; V: TRBV7-2; J: TRBJ1-1; length: 12; D: .; DNA: TGTGCCAGCAGCCCACAGGGCAATGAAGCTTTCTTT; CDR3: CASSPQGNEAFF
size: .; V: TRBV13; J: TRBJ2-3; length: 18; D: .; DNA: TGTGCCAGCAGCTTAGGCCGGCTGTCGAAAGACAGAACAGATACGCAGTATTTT; CDR3: CASSLGRLSKDRTDTQYF
size: .; V: TRBV7-2; J: TRBJ2-3; length: 16; D: TRBD2; DNA: TGTGCCAGCAGCCCGACTAGCGGGGGGGCCGGAGATACGCAGTATTTT; CDR3: CASSPTSGGAGDTQYF
size: .; V: TRBV6-5; J: TRBJ2-7; length: 15; D: .; DNA: TGTGCCAGCAGGAAGCAGGGCGACTCTTTTTACGAGCAGTACTTC; CDR3: CASRKQGDSFYEQYF
size: .; V: TRBV7-2; J: TRBJ2-1; length: 15; D: TRBD2; DNA: TGTGCCAGCAGCTTAACCGGGAGGGGTAACAATGAGCAGTTCTTC; CDR3: CASSLTGRGNNEQFF
size: .; V: TRBV7-6; J: TRBJ2-2; length: 15; D: TRBD2; DNA: TGTGCCAGCAGCGGAAGCGGGGGAAGTGCCGGGGAGCTGTTTTTT; CDR3: CASSGSGGSAGELFF
size: few; V: TRBV7-9; J: TRBJ1-6; length: 14; D: TRBD1; DNA: TGTGCCATCGAGGGGGACAGTGGAGATTCACCCCTCCACTTT; CDR3: CAIEGDSGDSPLHF
size: .; V: TRBV10-2; J: TRBJ2-7; length: 13; D: .; DNA: TGCGCCAGCAGAGGGGCAGGAGCCTACGAGCAGTACTTC; CDR3: CASRGAGAYEQYF
size: .; V: TRBV19; J: TRBJ1-6; length: 15; D: .; DNA: TGTGCCAGTAGTAGCAGGACAGTAGATAATTCACCCCTCCACTTT; CDR3: CASSSRTVDNSPLHF
size: .; V: TRBV5-4; J: TRBJ2-5; length: 15; D: .; DNA: TGTGCCAGCAGCTTGAATCAGGGGTACCAAGAGACCCAGTACTTC; CDR3: CASSLNQGYQETQYF
size: few; V: TRBV27; J: TRBJ1-5; length: 14; D: TRBD1; DNA: TGTGCCAGCAGTTTATCCAGGGGGAATCAGCCCCAGCATTTT; CDR3: CASSLSRGNQPQHF
size: .; V: TRBV7-9; J: TRBJ1-5; length: 16; D: .; DNA: TGTGCCAGCAGCTTATTGCCATACTCAACCACTCAGCCCCAGCATTTT; CDR3: CASSLLPYSTTQPQHF
size: .; V: TRBV28; J: TRBJ2-5; length: 14; D: TRBD2; DNA: TGTGCCAGCAGTTCCCTAGCGGGAGTGGAGACCCAGTACTTC; CDR3: CASSSLAGVETQYF
size: .; V: TRBV19; J: TRBJ1-4; length: 16; D: .; DNA: TGTGCCAGTAGTATCTTCTTCCGAGGAACTAATGAAAAACTGTTTTTT; CDR3: CASSIFFRGTNEKLFF
size: .; V: TRBV6-1; J: TRBJ1-5; length: 13; D: .; DNA: TGTGCCAGCAGTGAAGCGGGGAGGCAGCCCCAGCATTTT; CDR3: CASSEAGRQPQHF
size: .; V: TRBV5-1; J: TRBJ1-2; length: 13; D: .; DNA: TGCGCCAGCAGCTTGGAACAGGGAAACGGCTACACCTTC; CDR3: CASSLEQGNGYTF
size: .; V: TRBV19; J: TRBJ2-1; length: 13; D: .; DNA: TGTGCCAGTAGTATAGCGTTATCCAATGAGCAGTTCTTC; CDR3: CASSIALSNEQFF
size: .; V: TRBV5-1; J: TRBJ2-5; length: 13; D: .; DNA: TGCGCCAGCAGCTTGGGTCAGTCAGAGACCCAGTACTTC; CDR3: CASSLGQSETQYF
size: .; V: TRBV6-1; J: TRBJ1-4; length: 14; D: .; DNA: TGTGCCAGCGTAGGGACATCTCCGCGAGAAAAACTGTTTTTT; CDR3: CASVGTSPREKLFF
size: .; V: TRBV29-1; J: TRBJ1-1; length: 13; D: .; DNA: TGCAGCGTGCAGGGTCTAATGAACACTGAAGCTTTCTTT; CDR3: CSVQGLMNTEAFF
size: .; V: TRBV6-1; J: TRBJ2-3; length: 15; D: TRBD2; DNA: TGTGCCGCAACTCGCGGGGGTCTTCAGACAGATACGCAGTATTTT; CDR3: CAATRGGLQTDTQYF
size: .; V: TRBV6-6; J: TRBJ1-1; length: 11; D: .; DNA: TGTGTCTCGGCAGGGAACACTGAAGCTTTCTTT; CDR3: CVSAGNTEAFF
size: .; V: TRBV5-6; J: TRBJ1-1; length: 12; D: .; DNA: TGTGCCAGCAGCACAGGGAACACTGAAGCTTTCTTT; CDR3: CASSTGNTEAFF
size: .; V: TRBV11-3; J: TRBJ2-1; length: 15; D: TRBD2; DNA: TGTGCCAGCAGCTTAGATCGGGGGGAGGACAATGAGCAGTTCTTC; CDR3: CASSLDRGEDNEQFF
size: .; V: TRBV12-5; J: TRBJ1-1; length: 13; D: .; DNA: TGTGCTAGTGGCCCAGACAGAAACACTGAAGCTTTCTTT; CDR3: CASGPDRNTEAFF
size: .; V: TRBV30; J: TRBJ2-7; length: 14; D: TRBD2; DNA: TGTGCCTGGTCGGGACTAGCGGGGTTCTACGAGCAGTACTTC; CDR3: CAWSGLAGFYEQYF
size: .; V: TRBV6-5; J: TRBJ1-2; length: 15; D: .; DNA: TGTGCCAGCAGTTACTCCCAGGGTTGGCACTATGGCTACACCTTC; CDR3: CASSYSQGWHYGYTF
size: few; V: TRBV30; J: TRBJ1-1; length: 13; D: TRBD1; DNA: TGTGCCTGGAGTAGACAGGGGTACACTGAAGCTTTCTTT; CDR3: CAWSRQGYTEAFF
size: .; V: TRBV6-4; J: TRBJ1-1; length: 14; D: .; DNA: TGTGCCAGCAGTGACGGTTCGGGGGGCACTGAAGCTTTCTTT; CDR3: CASSDGSGGTEAFF
size: .; V: TRBV18; J: TRBJ2-7; length: 15; D: TRBD1; DNA: TGTGCCAGCTCCCTAGGGACAGGGTGGTCCTACGAGCAGTACTTC; CDR3: CASSLGTGWSYEQYF
size: .; V: TRBV7-9; J: TRBJ2-2; length: 15; D: .; DNA: TGTGCCAGCAGCTCTCTCAGGACTCGCTCCGGGGAGCTGTTTTTT; CDR3: CASSSLRTRSGELFF
size: .; V: TRBV10-3; J: TRBJ1-1; length: 14; D: .; DNA: TGTGCCATCAGACCCCCGGCACAGGGCACTGAAGCTTTCTTT; CDR3: CAIRPPAQGTEAFF
size: few; V: TRBV29-1; J: TRBJ1-1; length: 13; D: .; DNA: TGCAGCGCTGACAGGCCCGAGAACACTGAAGCTTTCTTT; CDR3: CSADRPENTEAFF